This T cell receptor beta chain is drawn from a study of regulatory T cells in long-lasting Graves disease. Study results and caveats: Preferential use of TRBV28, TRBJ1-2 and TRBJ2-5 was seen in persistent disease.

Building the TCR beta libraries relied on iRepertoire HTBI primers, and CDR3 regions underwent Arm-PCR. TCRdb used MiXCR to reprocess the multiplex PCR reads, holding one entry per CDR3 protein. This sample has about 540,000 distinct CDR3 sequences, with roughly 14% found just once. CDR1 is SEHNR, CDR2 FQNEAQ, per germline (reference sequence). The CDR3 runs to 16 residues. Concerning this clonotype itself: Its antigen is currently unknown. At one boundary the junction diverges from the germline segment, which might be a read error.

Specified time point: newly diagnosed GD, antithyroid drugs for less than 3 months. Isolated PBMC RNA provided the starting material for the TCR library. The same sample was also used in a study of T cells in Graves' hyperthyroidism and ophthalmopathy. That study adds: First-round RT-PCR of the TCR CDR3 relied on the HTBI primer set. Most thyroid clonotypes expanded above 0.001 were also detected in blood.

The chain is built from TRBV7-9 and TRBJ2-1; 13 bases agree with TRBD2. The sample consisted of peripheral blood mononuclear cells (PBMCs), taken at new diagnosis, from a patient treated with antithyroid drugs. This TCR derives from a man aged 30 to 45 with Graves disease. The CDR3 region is CVSSPPGLAGYNEQFF. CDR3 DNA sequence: TGTGTCAGCAGCCCCCCGGGACTAGCGGGATACAATGAGCAGTTCTTC.